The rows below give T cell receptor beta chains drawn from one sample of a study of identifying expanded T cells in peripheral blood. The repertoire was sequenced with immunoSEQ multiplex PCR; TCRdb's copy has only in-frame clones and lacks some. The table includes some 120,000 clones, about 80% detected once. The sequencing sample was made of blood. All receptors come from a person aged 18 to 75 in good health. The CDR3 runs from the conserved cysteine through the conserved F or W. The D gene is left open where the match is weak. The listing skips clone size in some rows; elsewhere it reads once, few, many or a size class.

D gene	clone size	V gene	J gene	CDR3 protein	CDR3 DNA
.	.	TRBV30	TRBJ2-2	CAWSVYGTGELFF	TGTGCCTGGAGTGTATACGGAACCGGGGAGCTGTTTTTT
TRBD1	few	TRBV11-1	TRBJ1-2	CASSSSQGHYGYTF	TGTGCCAGCAGCTCTTCACAGGGGCACTATGGCTACACCTTC
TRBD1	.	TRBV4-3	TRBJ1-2	CASSQSGQGGYGYTF	TGCGCCAGCAGCCAATCCGGACAGGGCGGCTATGGCTACACCTTC
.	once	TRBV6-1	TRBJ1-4	CAISDTGGTNEKLFF	TGTGCCATCTCGGACACGGGGGGAACTAATGAAAAACTGTTTTTT
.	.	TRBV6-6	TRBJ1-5	CASRGGQPQHF	TGTGCCAGCAGGGGAGGTCAGCCCCAGCATTTT
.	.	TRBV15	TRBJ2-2	CATSRERRAMNTGELFF	TGTGCCACCAGCAGAGAGAGAAGAGCGATGAACACCGGGGAGCTGTTTTTT
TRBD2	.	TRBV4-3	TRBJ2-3	CASSQEVAGVSTDTQYF	TGCGCCAGCAGCCAAGAGGTGGCGGGGGTTAGCACAGATACGCAGTATTTT
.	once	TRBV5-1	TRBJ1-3	CASSLYGDPGNTIYF	TGCGCCAGCAGCTTGTATGGGGACCCCGGAAACACCATATATTTT
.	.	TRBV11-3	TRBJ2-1	CASSVGGVWNEQFF	TGTGCCAGCAGCGTAGGTGGCGTGTGGAATGAGCAGTTCTTC
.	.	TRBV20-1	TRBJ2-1	CSAREDNEQFF	TGCAGTGCTAGAGAAGACAATGAGCAGTTCTTC
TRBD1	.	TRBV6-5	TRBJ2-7	CASTRETGGSYEQYF	TGTGCCAGCACAAGGGAGACAGGGGGATCCTACGAGCAGTACTTC
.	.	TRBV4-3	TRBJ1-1	CASSQGQGSTEAFF	TGCGCCAGCAGCCAGGGTCAAGGGAGCACTGAAGCTTTCTTT
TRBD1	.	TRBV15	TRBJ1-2	CATSREGAFYGYTF	TGTGCCACCAGCCGGGAGGGGGCTTTTTATGGCTACACCTTC
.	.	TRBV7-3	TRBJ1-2	CASSPNGQGGYTF	TGTGCCAGCAGCCCAAACGGTCAGGGGGGCTACACCTTC
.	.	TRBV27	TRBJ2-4	CASSPSQSAKNIQYF	TGTGCCAGCAGCCCTAGTCAGTCGGCCAAAAACATTCAGTACTTC
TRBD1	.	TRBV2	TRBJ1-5	CASREGQGSGQPQHF	TGTGCCAGCAGAGAGGGACAGGGGAGTGGGCAGCCCCAGCATTTT
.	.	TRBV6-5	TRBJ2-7	CASSLTKPSRYEQYF	TGTGCCAGCAGTTTAACTAAACCTTCGCGGTACGAGCAGTACTTC
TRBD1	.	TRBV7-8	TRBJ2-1	CASSSNPIGTGSNEQFF	TGTGCCAGCAGCTCGAATCCAATCGGGACAGGGAGCAATGAGCAGTTCTTC
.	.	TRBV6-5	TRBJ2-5	CASSYRDSKTQYF	TGTGCCAGCAGTTACCGGGACTCCAAGACCCAGTACTTC
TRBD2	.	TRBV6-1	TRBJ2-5	CASSDLAGGPETQYF	TGTGCCAGCAGTGATTTAGCGGGGGGGCCAGAGACCCAGTACTTC
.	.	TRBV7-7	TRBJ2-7	CASSLVGGGDNYRNEQYF	TGTGCCAGCAGCTTGGTCGGAGGAGGGGACAACTATCGGAACGAGCAGTACTTC
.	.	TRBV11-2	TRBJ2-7	CASSYTPTPQAEQYF	TGTGCCAGCAGCTATACCCCGACACCCCAGGCCGAGCAGTACTTC
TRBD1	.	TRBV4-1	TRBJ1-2	CASSQEGAAGRAGGYTF	TGCGCCAGCAGCCAGGAGGGGGCGGCGGGCCGGGCGGGTGGCTACACCTTC
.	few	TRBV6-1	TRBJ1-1	CASSPGANTEAFF	TGTGCCAGCAGTCCGGGGGCGAACACTGAAGCTTTCTTT
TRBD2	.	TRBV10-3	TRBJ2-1	CAIRGTSNEQFF	TGTGCCATCAGGGGGACTAGCAATGAGCAGTTCTTC
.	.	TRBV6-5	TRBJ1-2	CASSQHRETNYGYTF	TGTGCCAGCTCCCAACACAGGGAGACTAACTATGGCTACACCTTC
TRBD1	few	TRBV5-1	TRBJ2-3	CASSLLGPGTGSTDTQYF	TGCGCCAGCAGCTTGTTAGGCCCCGGGACAGGGAGCACAGATACGCAGTATTTT
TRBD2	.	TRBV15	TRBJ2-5	CATSRDMASGNQETQYF	TGTGCCACCAGCAGAGATATGGCTAGCGGAAACCAAGAGACCCAGTACTTC
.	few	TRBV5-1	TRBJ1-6	CASSYGSPPLHF	TGCGCCAGCAGCTACGGGTCCCCACCCCTCCACTTT
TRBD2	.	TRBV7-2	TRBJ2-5	CASSFLHGAGGGETQYF	TGTGCCAGCAGCTTTTTGCACGGAGCGGGGGGTGGAGAGACCCAGTACTTC
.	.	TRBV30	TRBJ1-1	CAWSERRRLNTEAFF	TGTGCCTGGAGTGAACGGCGCAGGTTGAACACTGAAGCTTTCTTT
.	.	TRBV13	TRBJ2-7	CASSWGGPYEQYF	TGTGCCAGCAGCTGGGGGGGGCCCTACGAGCAGTACTTC
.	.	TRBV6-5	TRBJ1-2	CASTDPGPAGYTF	TGTGCCAGCACCGACCCGGGGCCAGCAGGCTACACCTTC
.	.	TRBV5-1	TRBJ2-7	CASSFSQGGEQYF	TGCGCCAGCAGCTTCAGTCAGGGCGGCGAGCAGTACTTC
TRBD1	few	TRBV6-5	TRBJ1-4	CASSTGGAGEKLFF	TGTGCCAGCAGTACAGGGGGCGCCGGTGAAAAACTGTTTTTT
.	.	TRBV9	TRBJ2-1	CASSASSRGRNEQFF	TGTGCCAGCAGCGCTTCGTCTAGGGGAAGGAATGAGCAGTTCTTC
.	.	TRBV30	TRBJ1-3	CAWTYKDIGNTIYF	TGTGCCTGGACCTATAAAGATATCGGAAACACCATATATTTT
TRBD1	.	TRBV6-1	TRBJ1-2	CASSDPGQAYGYTF	TGTGCCAGCAGTGATCCGGGACAGGCTTATGGCTACACCTTC
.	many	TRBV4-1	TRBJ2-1	CASRDTYNEQFF	TGCGCCAGTCGGGACACATACAATGAGCAGTTCTTC
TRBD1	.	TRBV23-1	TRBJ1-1	CASSHLQGQGTEAFF	TGCGCCAGCAGTCACCTCCAGGGACAGGGGACTGAAGCTTTCTTT
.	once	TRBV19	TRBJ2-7	CASNPGPTGAYEQYF	TGTGCCAGTAATCCCGGTCCCACCGGGGCCTACGAGCAGTACTTC
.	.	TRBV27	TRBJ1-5	CASREGGSGNQPQHF	TGTGCCAGCAGGGAAGGCGGTTCGGGCAATCAGCCCCAGCATTTT
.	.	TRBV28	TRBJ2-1	CASRPILSSYNEQFF	TGTGCCAGCAGACCGATTCTGAGCTCCTACAATGAGCAGTTCTTC